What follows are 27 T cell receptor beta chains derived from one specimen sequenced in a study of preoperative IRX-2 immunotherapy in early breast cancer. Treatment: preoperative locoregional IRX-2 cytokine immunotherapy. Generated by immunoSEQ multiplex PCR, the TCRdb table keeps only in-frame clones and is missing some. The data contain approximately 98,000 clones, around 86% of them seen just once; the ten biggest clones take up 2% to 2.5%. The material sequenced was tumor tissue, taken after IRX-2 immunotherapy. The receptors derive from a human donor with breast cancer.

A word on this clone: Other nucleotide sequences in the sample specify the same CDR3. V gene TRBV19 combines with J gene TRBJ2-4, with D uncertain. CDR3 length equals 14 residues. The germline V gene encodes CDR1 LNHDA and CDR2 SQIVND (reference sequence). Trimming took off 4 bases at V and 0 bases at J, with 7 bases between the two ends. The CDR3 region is CASSRALAKNIQYF. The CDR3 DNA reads TGTGCCAGTAGTAGAGCTCTAGCCAAAAACATTCAGTACTTC.

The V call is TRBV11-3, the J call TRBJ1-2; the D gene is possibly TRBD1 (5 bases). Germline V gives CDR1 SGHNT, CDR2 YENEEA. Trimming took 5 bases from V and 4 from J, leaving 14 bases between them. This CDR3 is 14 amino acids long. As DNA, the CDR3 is TGTGCCAGCAGCGCTCAGGGAGGGGTCTATGGCTACACCTTC. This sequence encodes CASSAQGGVYGYTF.

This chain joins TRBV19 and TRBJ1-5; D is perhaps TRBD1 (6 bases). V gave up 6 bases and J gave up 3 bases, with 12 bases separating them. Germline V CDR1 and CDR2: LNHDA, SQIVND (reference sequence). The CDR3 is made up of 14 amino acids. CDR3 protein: CASSPNRVNQPQHF. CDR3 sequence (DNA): TGTGCCAGTAGCCCGAACAGGGTCAATCAGCCCCAGCATTTT.

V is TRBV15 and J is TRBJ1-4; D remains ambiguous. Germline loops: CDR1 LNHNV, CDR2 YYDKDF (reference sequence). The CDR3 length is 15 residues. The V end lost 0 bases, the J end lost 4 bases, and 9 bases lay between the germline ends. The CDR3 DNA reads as TGTGCCACCAGCAGAGACGGTAGGATTAATGAAAAACTGTTTTTT. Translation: CATSRDGRINEKLFF.

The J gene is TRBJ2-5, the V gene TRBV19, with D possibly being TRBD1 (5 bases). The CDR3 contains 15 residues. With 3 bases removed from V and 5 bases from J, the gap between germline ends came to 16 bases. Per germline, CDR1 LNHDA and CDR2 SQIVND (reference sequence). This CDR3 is CASSILAGSEETQYF. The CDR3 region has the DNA TGTGCCAGTAGTATCCTGGCAGGGTCAGAGGAGACCCAGTACTTC. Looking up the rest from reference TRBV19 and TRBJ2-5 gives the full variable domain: DGGITQSPKYLFRKEGQNVTLSCEQNLNHDAMYWYRQDPGQGLRLIYYSQIVNDFQKGDIAEGYSVSREKKESFPLTVTSAQKNPTAFYLCASSILAGSEETQYFGPGTRLLVL.

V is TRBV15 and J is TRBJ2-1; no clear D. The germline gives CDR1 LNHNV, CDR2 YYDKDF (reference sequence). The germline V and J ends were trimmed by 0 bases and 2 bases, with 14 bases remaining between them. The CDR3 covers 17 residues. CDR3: CATSRDRVGKTYNEQFF. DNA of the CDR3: TGTGCCACCAGCAGAGATAGGGTGGGAAAAACCTACAATGAGCAGTTCTTC. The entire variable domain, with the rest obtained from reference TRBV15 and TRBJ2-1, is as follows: DAMVIQNPRYQVTQFGKPVTLSCSQTLNHNVMYWYQQKSSQAPKLLFHYYDKDFNNEADTPDNFQSRRPNTSFCFLDIRSPGLGDTAMYLCATSRDRVGKTYNEQFFGPGTRLTVL.

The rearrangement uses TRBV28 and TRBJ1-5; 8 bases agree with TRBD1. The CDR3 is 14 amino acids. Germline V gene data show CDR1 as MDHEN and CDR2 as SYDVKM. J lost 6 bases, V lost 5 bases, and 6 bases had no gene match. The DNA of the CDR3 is TGTGCCAGCAGTGGGGACAGGCCGCTTCAGCCCCAGCATTTT. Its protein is CASSGDRPLQPQHF.

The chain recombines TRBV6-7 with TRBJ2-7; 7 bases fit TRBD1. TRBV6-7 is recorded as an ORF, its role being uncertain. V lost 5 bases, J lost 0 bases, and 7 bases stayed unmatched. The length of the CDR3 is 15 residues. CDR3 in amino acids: CASSDTDRSSYEQYF. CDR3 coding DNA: TGTGCCAGCAGTGACACGGACAGGAGCTCCTACGAGCAGTACTTC.

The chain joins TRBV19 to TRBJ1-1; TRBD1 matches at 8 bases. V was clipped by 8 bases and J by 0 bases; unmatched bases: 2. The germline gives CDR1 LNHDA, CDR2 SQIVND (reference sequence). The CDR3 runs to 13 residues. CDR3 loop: CASQDRVNTEAFF. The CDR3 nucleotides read TGTGCCAGTCAGGACAGGGTGAACACTGAAGCTTTCTTT.

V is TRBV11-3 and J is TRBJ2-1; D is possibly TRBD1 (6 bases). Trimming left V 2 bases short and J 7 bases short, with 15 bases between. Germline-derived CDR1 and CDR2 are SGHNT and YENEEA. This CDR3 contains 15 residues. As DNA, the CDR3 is TGTGCCAGCAGCTTAATACAGGGCGGCATGAATGAGCAGTTCTTC. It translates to CASSLIQGGMNEQFF.

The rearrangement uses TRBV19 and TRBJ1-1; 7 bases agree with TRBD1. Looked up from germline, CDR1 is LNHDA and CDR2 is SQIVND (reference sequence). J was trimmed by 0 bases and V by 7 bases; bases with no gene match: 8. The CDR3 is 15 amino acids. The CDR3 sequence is CASIHTGQLNTEAFF. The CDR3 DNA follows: TGTGCCAGTATCCACACGGGACAGTTGAACACTGAAGCTTTCTTT.

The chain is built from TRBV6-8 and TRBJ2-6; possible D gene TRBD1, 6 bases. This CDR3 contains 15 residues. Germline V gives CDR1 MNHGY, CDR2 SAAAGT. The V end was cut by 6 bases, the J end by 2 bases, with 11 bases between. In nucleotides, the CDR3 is TGTGCCAGCAGCTTCAGGGGAACTGGGGCCAACGTCCTGACTTTC. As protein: CASSFRGTGANVLTF.

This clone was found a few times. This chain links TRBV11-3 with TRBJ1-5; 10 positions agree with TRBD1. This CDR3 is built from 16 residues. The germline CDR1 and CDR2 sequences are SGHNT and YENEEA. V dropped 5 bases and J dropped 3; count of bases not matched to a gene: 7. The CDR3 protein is CASSGPGTGDNQPQHF. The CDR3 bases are TGTGCCAGCAGCGGTCCCGGGACAGGGGACAATCAGCCCCAGCATTTT. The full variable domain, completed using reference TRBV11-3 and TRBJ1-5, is EAGVVQSPRYKIIEKKQPVAFWCNPISGHNTLYWYLQNLGQGPELLIRYENEEAVDDSQLPKDRFSAERLKGVDSTLKIQPAELGDSAVYLCASSGPGTGDNQPQHFGDGTRLSIL.

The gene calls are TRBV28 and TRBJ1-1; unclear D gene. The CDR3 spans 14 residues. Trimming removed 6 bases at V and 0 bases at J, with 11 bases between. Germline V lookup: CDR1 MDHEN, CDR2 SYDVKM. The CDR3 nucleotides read TGTGCCAGCAGATTAGCCCAGTTGAACACTGAAGCTTTCTTT. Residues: CASRLAQLNTEAFF.

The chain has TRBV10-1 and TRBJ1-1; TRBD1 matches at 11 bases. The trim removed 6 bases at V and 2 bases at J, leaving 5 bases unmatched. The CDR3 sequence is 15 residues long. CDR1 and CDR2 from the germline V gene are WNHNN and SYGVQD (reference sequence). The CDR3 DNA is TGCGCCAGCAGGGAGGACAGGGGGCTTAACACTGAAGCTTTCTTT. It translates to CASREDRGLNTEAFF.

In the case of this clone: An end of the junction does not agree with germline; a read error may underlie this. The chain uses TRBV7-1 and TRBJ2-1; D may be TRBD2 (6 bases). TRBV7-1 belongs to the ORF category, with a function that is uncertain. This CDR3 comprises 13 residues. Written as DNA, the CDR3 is TGTGCCAGCAGCTCACGGGACTCCACTTCTACTATCTTC. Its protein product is CASSSRDSTSTIF.

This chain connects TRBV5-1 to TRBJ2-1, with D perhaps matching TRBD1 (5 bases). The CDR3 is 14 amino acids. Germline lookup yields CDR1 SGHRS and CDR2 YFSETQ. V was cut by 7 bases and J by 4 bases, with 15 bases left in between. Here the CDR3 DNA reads TGCGCCAGCGGCTCAGGGATCCCTTACAATGAGCAGTTCTTC. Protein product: CASGSGIPYNEQFF.

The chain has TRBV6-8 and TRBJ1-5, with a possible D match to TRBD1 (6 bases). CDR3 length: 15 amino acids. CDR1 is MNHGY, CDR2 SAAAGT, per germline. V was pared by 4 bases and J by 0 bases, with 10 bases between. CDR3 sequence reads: CASSSTGYSNQPQHF. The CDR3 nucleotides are TGTGCCAGCAGTTCGACAGGCTATAGCAATCAGCCCCAGCATTTT.

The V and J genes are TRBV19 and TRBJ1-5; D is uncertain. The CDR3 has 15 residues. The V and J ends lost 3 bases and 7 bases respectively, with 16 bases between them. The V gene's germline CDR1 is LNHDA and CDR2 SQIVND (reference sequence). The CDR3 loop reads CASSIPSGIGQPQHF. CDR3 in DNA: TGTGCCAGTAGTATTCCCAGTGGAATCGGCCAGCCCCAGCATTTT. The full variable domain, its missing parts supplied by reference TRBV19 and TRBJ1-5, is DGGITQSPKYLFRKEGQNVTLSCEQNLNHDAMYWYRQDPGQGLRLIYYSQIVNDFQKGDIAEGYSVSREKKESFPLTVTSAQKNPTAFYLCASSIPSGIGQPQHFGDGTRLSIL.

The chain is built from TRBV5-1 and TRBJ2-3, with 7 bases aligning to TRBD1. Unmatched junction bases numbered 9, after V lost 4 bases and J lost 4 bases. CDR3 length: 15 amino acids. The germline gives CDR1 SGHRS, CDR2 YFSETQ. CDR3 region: CASSPRAGGPDTQYF. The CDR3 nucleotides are TGCGCCAGCAGCCCCCGRGCAGGGGGACCAGATACGCAGTATTTT.

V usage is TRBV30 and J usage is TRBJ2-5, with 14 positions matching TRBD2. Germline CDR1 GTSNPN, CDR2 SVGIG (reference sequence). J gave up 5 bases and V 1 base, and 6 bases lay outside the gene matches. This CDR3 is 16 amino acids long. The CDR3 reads CAWSAGLAGARETQYF. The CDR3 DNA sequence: TGTGCCTGGAGTGCGGGACTAGCGGGAGCGAGGGAGACCCAGTACTTC.

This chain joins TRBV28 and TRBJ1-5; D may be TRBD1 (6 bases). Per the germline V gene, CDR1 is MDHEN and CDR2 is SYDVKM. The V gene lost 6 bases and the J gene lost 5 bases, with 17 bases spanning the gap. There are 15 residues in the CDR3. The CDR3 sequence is CASSSPGGLYQPQHF. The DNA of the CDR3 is TGTGCCAGCAGCTCACCCGGGGGGCTGTATCAGCCCCAGCATTTT.

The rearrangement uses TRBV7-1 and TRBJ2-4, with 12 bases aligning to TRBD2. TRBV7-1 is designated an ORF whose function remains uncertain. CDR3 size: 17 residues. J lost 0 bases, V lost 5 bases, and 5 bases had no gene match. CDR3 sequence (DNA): TGTGCCAGCAGCCCCGGACTAGCGGGACTAGCCAAAAACATTCAGTACTTC. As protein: CASSPGLAGLAKNIQYF.

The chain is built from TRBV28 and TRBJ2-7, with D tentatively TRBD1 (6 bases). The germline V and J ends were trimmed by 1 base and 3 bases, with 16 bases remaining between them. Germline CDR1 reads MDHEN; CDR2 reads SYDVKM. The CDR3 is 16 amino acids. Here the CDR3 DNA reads TGTGCCAGCAGTTTATCCGGGGTCGGACAGAACTACGAGCAGTACTTC. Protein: CASSLSGVGQNYEQYF.

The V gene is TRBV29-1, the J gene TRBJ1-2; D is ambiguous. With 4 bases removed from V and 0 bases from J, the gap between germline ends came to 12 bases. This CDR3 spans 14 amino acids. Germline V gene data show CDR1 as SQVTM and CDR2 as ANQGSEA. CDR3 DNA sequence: TGCAGCGTTGTGTATGGCAGCTCTAACTATGGCTACACCTTC. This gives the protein CSVVYGSSNYGYTF.

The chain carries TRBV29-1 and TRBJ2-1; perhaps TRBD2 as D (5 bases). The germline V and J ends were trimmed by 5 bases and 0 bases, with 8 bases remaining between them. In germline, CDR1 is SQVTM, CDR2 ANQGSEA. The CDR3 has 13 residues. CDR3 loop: CSVRSGSYNEQFF. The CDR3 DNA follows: TGCAGCGTTCGCAGCGGCTCCTACAATGAGCAGTTCTTC.

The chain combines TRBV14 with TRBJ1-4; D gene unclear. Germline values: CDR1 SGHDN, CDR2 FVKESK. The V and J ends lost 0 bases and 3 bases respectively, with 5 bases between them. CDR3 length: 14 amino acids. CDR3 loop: CASSQEWANEKLFF. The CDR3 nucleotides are TGTGCCAGCAGCCAAGAATGGGCTAATGAAAAACTGTTTTTT.